The 2 T cell receptor beta chains in this list originate from one sample, sequenced in a study of shared clonotypes between healthy human individuals. TCRdb's table, derived via immunoSEQ multiplex PCR, lists solely in-frame clones and lacks some. In the table there are about 92,000 clones, 60% to 75% of which are singletons. Specimen: memory CD8+ T cells sorted from blood. Stated subset: CD45RO+ cells pooled with CCR7-negative TemRA cells. All receptors derive from a man in his thirties or forties in good health.

The genes are TRBV29-1 and TRBJ2-7; D is uncertain. The CDR3 length is 13 residues. Germline lookup yields CDR1 SQVTM and CDR2 ANQGSEA. Trimming stripped 0 bases from V and 7 bases from J, with 13 bases between. The CDR3 region has the DNA TGCAGCGTTGAAGATATGGGTGTTGGGGAGCAGTACTTC. Translation gives CSVEDMGVGEQYF.

This clone was observed a single time. V usage is TRBV4-1 and J usage is TRBJ1-1; D is unclear. The CDR3 spans 14 residues. V lost 2 bases and J 0 bases, leaving 7 bases between the germline ends. Germline CDR1 MGHRA, CDR2 YSYEKL. The CDR3: CASSQSQVNTEAFF. CDR3 DNA: TGCGCCAGCAGCCAATCTCAGGTGAACACTGAAGCTTTCTTT.